This TCR beta chain was sequenced for a study of CD8 T cells in Susac syndrome. Turning to the study itself: Among the sequenced Susac syndrome patients, about six had active disease while eight were in remission.

RNA, at 0.5 to 1 ug, was reverse transcribed with random hexamers. By means of immunoSEQ multiplex PCR, TCR beta CDR3 spanning 54 Vbeta and 13 Jbeta underwent amplification. Each CDR3 protein gets one entry after TCRdb re-called the immunoSEQ multiplex PCR reads with MiXCR. Here the sample spans about 240,000 distinct CDR3 sequences, about 96% being singletons. CD8+ and CD4+ blood T cells underwent TCR beta sequencing. This CDR3 is built from 16 residues. Losses at the gene ends were 3 bases for V and 4 bases for J; bases not matched to a gene: 5. CDR1 is MNHEY, CDR2 SMNVEV, per germline (reference sequence).

The sequence came from a human donor with Susac syndrome. The source material was CD4+ T cells from PBMCs. This chain links TRBV27 with TRBJ2-5; 13 positions match TRBD2. The CDR3 DNA is TGTGCCAGCAGTTTCGTTACTAGCGGGAGGGGAGAGACCCAGTACTTC. Its translation is CASSFVTSGRGETQYF.